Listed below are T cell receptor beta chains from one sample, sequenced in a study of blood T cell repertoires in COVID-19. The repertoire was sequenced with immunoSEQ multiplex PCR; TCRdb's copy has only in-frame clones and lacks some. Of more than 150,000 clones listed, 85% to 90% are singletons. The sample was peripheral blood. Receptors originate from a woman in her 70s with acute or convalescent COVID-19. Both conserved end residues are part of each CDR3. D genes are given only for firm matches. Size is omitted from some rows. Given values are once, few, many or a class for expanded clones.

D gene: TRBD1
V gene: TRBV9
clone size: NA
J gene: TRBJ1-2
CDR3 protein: CASSPQTGFGYTF
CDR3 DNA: TGTGCCAGCAGCCCCCAGACAGGGTTTGGCTACACCTTC

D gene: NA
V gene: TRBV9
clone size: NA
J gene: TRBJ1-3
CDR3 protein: CASSREGNSGNTIYF
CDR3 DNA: TGTGCCAGCAGCCGAGAGGGAAACTCTGGAAACACCATATATTTT

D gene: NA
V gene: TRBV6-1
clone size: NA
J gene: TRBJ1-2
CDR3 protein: CASSAASSSGGYGYTF
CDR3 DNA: TGTGCCAGCAGTGCTGCCTCCTCGAGTGGGGGGTATGGCTACACCTTC

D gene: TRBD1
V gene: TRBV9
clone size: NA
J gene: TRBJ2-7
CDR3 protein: CASSVGGTGTYEQYF
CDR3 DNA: TGTGCCAGCAGCGTTGGGGGGACAGGTACCTACGAGCAGTACTTC

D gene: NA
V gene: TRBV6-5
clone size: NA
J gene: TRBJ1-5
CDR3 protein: CASSYGTSNQPQHF
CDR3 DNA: TGTGCCAGCAGTTACGGGACAAGCAATCAGCCCCAGCATTTT

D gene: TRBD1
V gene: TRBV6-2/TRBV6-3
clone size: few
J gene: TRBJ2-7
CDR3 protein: CASSDGQGTREQYF
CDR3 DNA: TGTGCCAGCAGTGACGGACAGGGGACGCGCGAGCAGTACTTC

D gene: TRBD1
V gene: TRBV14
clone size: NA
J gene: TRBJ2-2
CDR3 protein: CASSPLQGQTGELFF
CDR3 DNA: TGTGCCAGCAGCCCACTACAGGGGCAAACCGGGGAGCTGTTTTTT

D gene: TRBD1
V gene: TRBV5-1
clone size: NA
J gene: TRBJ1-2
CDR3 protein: CASSELGTDYGYTF
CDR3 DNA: TGCGCCAGCAGCGAACTGGGGACAGACTATGGCTACACCTTC

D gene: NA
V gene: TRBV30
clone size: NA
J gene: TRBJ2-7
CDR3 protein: CAWSVGRGSYEQYF
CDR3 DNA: TGTGCCTGGAGTGTAGGCAGGGGCTCCTACGAGCAGTACTTC

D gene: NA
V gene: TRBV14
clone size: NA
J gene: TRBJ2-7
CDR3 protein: CASSRGKYPYEQYF
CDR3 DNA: TGTGCCAGCAGCCGCGGGAAGTATCCTTACGAGCAGTACTTC

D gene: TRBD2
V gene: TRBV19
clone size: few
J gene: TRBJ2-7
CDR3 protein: CASSLKAGAYEQYF
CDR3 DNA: TGTGCCAGTAGTCTGAAAGCGGGGGCCTACGAGCAGTACTTC

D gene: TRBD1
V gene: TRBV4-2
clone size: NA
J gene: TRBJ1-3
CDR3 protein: CASSQLMTGFAGNTIYF
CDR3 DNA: TGTGCCAGCAGCCAACTTATGACAGGGTTTGCGGGAAACACCATATATTTT

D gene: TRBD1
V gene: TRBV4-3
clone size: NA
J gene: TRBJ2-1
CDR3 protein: CASSQDPGQNEQFF
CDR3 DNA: TGCGCCAGCAGCCAAGATCCGGGACAGAATGAGCAGTTCTTC

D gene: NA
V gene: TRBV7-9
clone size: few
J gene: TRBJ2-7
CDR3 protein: CASTASYEQYF
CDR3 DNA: TGTGCCAGCACAGCGTCCTACGAGCAGTACTTC

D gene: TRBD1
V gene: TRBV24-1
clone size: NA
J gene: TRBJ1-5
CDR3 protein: CATSDTWETGNQPQHF
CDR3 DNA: TGTGCCACCAGTGATACATGGGAGACAGGGAATCAGCCCCAGCATTTT

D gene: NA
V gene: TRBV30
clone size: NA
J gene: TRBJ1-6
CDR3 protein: CASRGTSSYNSPLHF
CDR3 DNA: TGTGCCTCCCGGGGGACTAGCTCCTATAATTCACCCCTCCACTTT

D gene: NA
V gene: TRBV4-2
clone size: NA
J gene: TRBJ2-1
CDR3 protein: CASSQDSANEQFF
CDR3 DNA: TGTGCCAGCAGCCAGGATAGCGCCAATGAGCAGTTCTTC